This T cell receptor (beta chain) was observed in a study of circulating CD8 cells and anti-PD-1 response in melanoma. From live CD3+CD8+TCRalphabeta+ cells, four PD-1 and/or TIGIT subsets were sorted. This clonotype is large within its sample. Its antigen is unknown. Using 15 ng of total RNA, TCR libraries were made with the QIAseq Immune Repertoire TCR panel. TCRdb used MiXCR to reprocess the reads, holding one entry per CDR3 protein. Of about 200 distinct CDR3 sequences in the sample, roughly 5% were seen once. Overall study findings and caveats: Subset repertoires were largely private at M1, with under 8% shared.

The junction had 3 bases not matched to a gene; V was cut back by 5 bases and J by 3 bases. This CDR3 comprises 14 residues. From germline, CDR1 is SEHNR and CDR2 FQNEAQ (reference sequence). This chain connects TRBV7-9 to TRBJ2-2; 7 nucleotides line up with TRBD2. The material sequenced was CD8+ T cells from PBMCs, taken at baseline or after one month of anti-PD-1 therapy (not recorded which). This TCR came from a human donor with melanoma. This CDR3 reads CASSGDYDTGELFF. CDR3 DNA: TGTGCCAGCAGCGGGGACTACGACACCGGGGAGCTGTTTTTT.